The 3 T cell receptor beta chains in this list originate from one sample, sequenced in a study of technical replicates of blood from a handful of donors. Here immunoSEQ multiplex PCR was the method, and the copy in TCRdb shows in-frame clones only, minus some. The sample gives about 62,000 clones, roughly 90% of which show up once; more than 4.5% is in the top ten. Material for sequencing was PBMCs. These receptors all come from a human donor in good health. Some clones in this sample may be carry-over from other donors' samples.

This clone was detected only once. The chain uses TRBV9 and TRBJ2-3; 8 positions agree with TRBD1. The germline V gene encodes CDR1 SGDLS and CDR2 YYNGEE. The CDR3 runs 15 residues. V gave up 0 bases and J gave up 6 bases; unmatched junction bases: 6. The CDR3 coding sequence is TGTGCCAGCAGCGTAGTCCAGGGGGCAAGGGATACGCAGTATTTT. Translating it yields CASSVVQGARDTQYF.

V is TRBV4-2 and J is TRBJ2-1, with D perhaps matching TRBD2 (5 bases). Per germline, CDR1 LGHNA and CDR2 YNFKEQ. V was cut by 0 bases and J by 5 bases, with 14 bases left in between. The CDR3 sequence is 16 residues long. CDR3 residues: CASSQDASSVNNEQFF. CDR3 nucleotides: TGTGCCAGCAGCCAAGATGCGAGTAGCGTCAACAATGAGCAGTTCTTC.

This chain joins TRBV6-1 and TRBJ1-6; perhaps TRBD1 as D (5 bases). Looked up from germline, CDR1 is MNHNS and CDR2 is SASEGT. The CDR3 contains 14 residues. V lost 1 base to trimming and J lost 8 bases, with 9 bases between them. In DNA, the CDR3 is TGTGCCAGCAGTGAAGGGGGGGTTGATTCACCCCTCCACTTT. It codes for CASSEGGVDSPLHF.